Presented here are 25 T cell receptor beta chains from one specimen sequenced in a study of blood T cell repertoires in COVID-19. Assay used: immunoSEQ multiplex PCR; TCRdb lists only in-frame clones, some missing. The sample contains about 150,000 clones, over 70% of which appear only once. Sequencing used peripheral blood. Receptors originate from a man at least 80 years old with acute or convalescent COVID-19.

V and J are TRBV5-8 and TRBJ2-3, with 7 bases identical to TRBD1. The CDR3 consists of 14 residues. V trimming: 2 bases; J trimming: 3 bases; junction bases outside the gene matches: 3. In germline, CDR1 is SGHTS, CDR2 YDEGEE. CDR3 nucleotides: TGTGCCAGCAGCTTTAGGGGGCTAACAGATACGCAGTATTTT. The encoded protein is CASSFRGLTDTQYF.

V gene TRBV7-9 combines with J gene TRBJ1-2, with D possibly matching TRBD1 (6 bases). Germline lookup yields CDR1 SEHNR and CDR2 FQNEAQ (reference sequence). CDR3 length: 17 amino acids. V lost 5 bases and J lost 4, with 23 bases in between. The CDR3 here is CASSPDLARDTSYGYTF. The CDR3 nucleotides read TGTGCCAGCAGCCCGGATTTAGCCCGGGACACCTCCTATGGCTACACCTTC. The variable domain in full, completed from reference TRBV7-9 and TRBJ1-2, reads DTGVSQNPRHKITKRGQNVTFRCDPISEHNRLYWYRQTLGQGPEFLTYFQNEAQLEKSRLLSDRFSAERPKGSFSTLEIQRTEQGDSAMYLCASSPDLARDTSYGYTFGSGTRLTVV.

The chain couples TRBV7-2 to TRBJ2-2, with D possibly TRBD1 on 6 matching bases. The length of the CDR3 is 16 residues. V lost 4 bases and J 4 bases, leaving 16 bases between the germline ends. CDR1 SGHTA and CDR2 FQGNSA come from the germline V gene. The DNA for the CDR3 is TGTGCCAGCAGCTCCGGACTCCAGGGGATCACCGGGGAGCTGTTTTTT. This translates into CASSSGLQGITGELFF.

The chain couples TRBV11-3 to TRBJ2-7; 7 bases match TRBD1. The CDR3 length is 14 residues. J was trimmed by 4 bases and V by 5 bases; bases with no gene match: 8. Germline V gene data show CDR1 as SGHNT and CDR2 as YENEEA. The CDR3 DNA reads as TGTGCCAGCAGCCCACGGGGACAGCCGTACGAGCAGTACTTC. This encodes CASSPRGQPYEQYF.

V usage is TRBV28 and J usage is TRBJ1-1; the match to TRBD1 covers 7 bases. The CDR3 consists of 14 residues. Per the germline V gene, CDR1 is MDHEN and CDR2 is SYDVKM. V dropped 6 bases and J dropped 1; count of bases not matched to a gene: 5. Here the CDR3 reads CASSAGQRNTEAFF. In DNA form, the CDR3 reads TGTGCCAGCAGCGCGGGACAGCGGAACACTGAAGCTTTCTTT.

The V gene is TRBV5-1, the J gene TRBJ1-1; D is uncertain. CDR1 and CDR2 (germline): SGHRS, YFSETQ. V lost 5 bases and J lost 0, with 14 bases in between. The CDR3 has 15 residues. CDR3 coding DNA: TGCGCCAGCAGAGGCGGCAGTGAGATGAACACTGAAGCTTTCTTT. Translating it yields CASRGGSEMNTEAFF.

This clone has only one observation. The gene calls are TRBV6-5 and TRBJ2-3, with D hard to call. The CDR3 runs 16 residues. Trimming took off 4 bases at V and 0 bases at J, with 14 bases between the two ends. Germline V CDR1 and CDR2: MNHEY, SVGAGI. This chain's CDR3 is CASSSFSEPSTDTQYF. CDR3 nucleotide sequence: TGTGCCAGCAGTTCTTTTTCCGAGCCTAGCACAGATACGCAGTATTTT.

The genes are TRBV19 and TRBJ1-2; 9 bases are a match to TRBD1. The V and J ends lost 5 bases and 2 bases, in that order; junction bases with no gene match: 15. There are 18 residues in the CDR3. Germline V gene sequence: CDR1 LNHDA, CDR2 SQIVND (reference sequence). As DNA, the CDR3 is TGTGCCAGTAGTCCTCGAAGGGCGACAGGGGGAACGAACTATGGCTACACCTTC. Protein sequence: CASSPRRATGGTNYGYTF.

This sequence joins TRBV10-3 and TRBJ2-3; TRBD2 aligns across 15 bases. CDR1 is ENHRY, CDR2 SYGVKD, per germline. Losses at the gene ends were 0 bases for V and 3 bases for J; bases not matched to a gene: 4. The CDR3 has 18 residues. CDR3 amino acids: CAISESRTSGGATDTQYF. DNA of the CDR3: TGTGCCATCAGTGAGTCGAGGACTAGCGGGGGGGCTACAGATACGCAGTATTTT.

The chain has TRBV12-3 or TRBV12-4 and TRBJ1-6, with TRBD1 identical over 7 bases. The V and J ends lost 7 bases and 6 bases, in that order; junction bases with no gene match: 3. This CDR3 has 13 amino acids. In DNA, the CDR3 is TGTGCCAGCAAAAACAGGGGTAATTCACCCCTCCACTTT. This translates into CASKNRGNSPLHF.

The rearrangement links TRBV5-1 to TRBJ2-7; 9 nucleotides line up with TRBD1. Germline trimming cut 4 bases from V and 3 bases from J; bases unmatched to any gene: 11. This CDR3 comprises 16 residues. CDR1 and CDR2 (germline): SGHRS, YFSETQ. In DNA, the CDR3 is TGCGCCAGCAGCCAGCAGGGACAGGGATCATACTACGAGCAGTACTTC. Translation gives CASSQQGQGSYYEQYF.

This clone was seen only a few times. V is TRBV18 and J is TRBJ2-7; a weak D match, TRBD2 (7 bases). The CDR3 length is 13 residues. Looked up from germline, CDR1 is KGHSH and CDR2 is LQKENI. V was trimmed by 6 bases and J by 5 bases, leaving 14 bases between them. DNA of the CDR3: TGTGCCAGCTCCCCAAGGGGGGGAGACGAGCAGTACTTC. Amino acid sequence: CASSPRGGDEQYF. The full variable domain, rest sourced from reference TRBV18 and TRBJ2-7, is NAGVMQNPRHLVRRRGQEARLRCSPMKGHSHVYWYRQLPEEGLKFMVYLQKENIIDESGMPKERFSAEFPKEGPSILRIQQVVRGDSAAYFCASSPRGGDEQYFGPGTRLTVT.

The CDR3 loop is CASSPTRGDTQYF. The CDR3 DNA is TGTGCCAGCAGCCCGACACGGGGGGATACGCAGTATTTT. The chain is built from TRBV5-6 and TRBJ2-3, with a weak D call TRBD2 (6 bases). The CDR3 is 13 amino acids. Trimming took off 4 bases at V and 6 bases at J, with 12 bases between the two ends. CDR1 SGHDT and CDR2 YYEEEE come from the germline V gene. Using reference TRBV5-6 and TRBJ2-3 for the parts outside the CDR3, the full variable domain is DAGVTQSPTHLIKTRGQQVTLRCSPKSGHDTVSWYQQALGQGPQFIFQYYEEEERQRGNFPDRFSGHQFPNYSSELNVNALLLGDSALYLCASSPTRGDTQYFGPGTRLTVL.

The chain combines TRBV14 with TRBJ2-5; TRBD1 matches 7 bases. CDR3 length: 12 residues. Looked up from germline, CDR1 is SGHDN and CDR2 is FVKESK. The ends lost 5 bases at V and 5 bases at J; junction bases unmatched: 2. CDR3: CASSGQVETQYF. CDR3 sequence (DNA): TGTGCCAGCAGCGGACAGGTGGAGACCCAGTACTTC. Full variable domain (missing parts from reference TRBV14 and TRBJ2-5): EAGVTQFPSHSVIEKGQTVTLRCDPISGHDNLYWYRRVMGKEIKFLLHFVKESKQDESGMPNNRFLAERTGGTYSTLKVQPAELEDSGVYFCASSGQVETQYFGPGTRLLVL.

The genes are TRBV7-9 and TRBJ2-4; possibly TRBD2 for D (5 bases). Trimming took off 5 bases at V and 0 bases at J, with 11 bases between the two ends. The CDR3 totals 15 residues. Per the germline V gene, CDR1 is SEHNR and CDR2 is FQNEAQ (reference sequence). This CDR3 is CASSEAALAKNIQYF. CDR3 DNA sequence: TGTGCCAGCAGCGAAGCGGCATTAGCCAAAAACATTCAGTACTTC.

This rearrangement joins TRBV27 to TRBJ2-5; 7 nucleotides line up with TRBD1. The J segment lost 2 bases and the V segment lost 5 bases, leaving 8 bases of the junction unmatched. The CDR3 has 15 residues. Per germline, CDR1 MNHEY and CDR2 SMNVEV (reference sequence). The CDR3 sequence is CASSDRDRLQETQYF. In nucleotides, the CDR3 is TGTGCCAGCAGTGACCGGGACAGACTACAAGAGACCCAGTACTTC.

This chain joins TRBV6-5 and TRBJ1-2, with 7 bases lining up with TRBD1. The CDR3 is made up of 14 amino acids. Germline V lookup: CDR1 MNHEY, CDR2 SVGAGI. V trimming: 5 bases; J trimming: 2 bases; junction bases outside the gene matches: 5. The CDR3 nucleotides read TGTGCCAGCAGTACGACAGGGTCGAACTATGGCTACACCTTC. Translated: CASSTTGSNYGYTF.

The CDR3 here is CASSSHGTSGRDEQFF. The CDR3 DNA follows: TGTGCCAGCAGCTCGCACGGGACTAGCGGGAGGGACGAGCAGTTCTTC. This chain connects TRBV5-8 to TRBJ2-1; 16 bases map to TRBD2. The germline CDR1 and CDR2 sequences are SGHTS and YDEGEE. CDR3 length: 16 amino acids. V gave up 3 bases and J gave up 10 bases; unmatched junction bases: 7.

V usage is TRBV19 and J usage is TRBJ2-1, with TRBD1 identical over 7 bases. There are 15 residues in the CDR3. CDR1 is LNHDA and CDR2 is SQIVND in the germline V gene (reference sequence). With 1 base clipped from V and 2 bases from J, the junction kept 2 bases outside the gene matches. CDR3 in amino acids: CASSIAGTAYNEQFF. In DNA, the CDR3 is TGTGCCAGTAGTATAGCCGGGACAGCCTACAATGAGCAGTTCTTC. The variable domain in full, with the rest retrieved from reference TRBV19 and TRBJ2-1, is DGGITQSPKYLFRKEGQNVTLSCEQNLNHDAMYWYRQDPGQGLRLIYYSQIVNDFQKGDIAEGYSVSREKKESFPLTVTSAQKNPTAFYLCASSIAGTAYNEQFFGPGTRLTVL.

The rearrangement links TRBV21-1 to TRBJ1-2. TRBV21-1 is designated a pseudogene. CDR3 length equals 10 residues. CDR3 loop: CAGLGRGYTF. CDR3 nucleotides: TGTGCCGGCCTAGGGAGGGGCTACACCTTC.

V usage is TRBV14 and J usage is TRBJ2-2; 8 positions match TRBD2. This CDR3 has 16 amino acids. Trimming removed 3 bases from V and 1 base from J; junction bases left unmatched: 4. The germline V gene encodes CDR1 SGHDN and CDR2 FVKESK. The CDR3 nucleotides read TGTGCCAGCAGCCATTTGACTAGCGTGAACACCGGGGAGCTGTTTTTT. Amino acids: CASSHLTSVNTGELFF.

The V and J genes are TRBV5-1 and TRBJ2-1; 8 nucleotides align to TRBD2. V lost 4 bases to trimming and J lost 9 bases; unmatched junction nucleotides: 15. From germline, CDR1 is SGHRS and CDR2 YFSETQ. CDR3 length: 16 amino acids. The CDR3 here is CASSPPTSGSIGEQFF. The CDR3 DNA reads TGCGCCAGCAGCCCCCCCACTAGCGGAAGTATAGGTGAGCAGTTCTTC.

This clone has only one observation. The V call is TRBV10-1, the J call TRBJ2-5; a weak D match, TRBD1 (6 bases). V lost 1 base and J 4 bases, leaving 10 bases between the germline ends. The CDR3 is 14 residues long. Germline V gives CDR1 WNHNN, CDR2 SYGVQD (reference sequence). The CDR3 DNA follows: TGCGCCAGCAGTGAGTGGGTGGGGGCAGAGACCCAGTACTTC. Translated: CASSEWVGAETQYF.

The rearrangement uses TRBV7-9 and TRBJ1-1; TRBD1 might be the D (5 bases). From germline, CDR1 is SEHNR and CDR2 FQNEAQ (reference sequence). V dropped 1 base and J dropped 2 bases, with 11 bases sitting between them. The CDR3 runs 15 residues. CDR3 nucleotides: TGTGCCAGCAGCTTAGTGGGGAGGGGCAACACTGAAGCTTTCTTT. It encodes CASSLVGRGNTEAFF.

V is TRBV6-2 or TRBV6-3 and J is TRBJ2-6, with a possible D match to TRBD1 (6 bases). V was clipped by 6 bases and J by 2 bases, with 17 bases between them. The length of the CDR3 is 17 residues. The germline CDR1 and CDR2 sequences are MNHEY and SVGEGT. The CDR3 is CASSLQGLRTGANVLTF. Written as DNA, the CDR3 is TGTGCCAGCAGCTTACAGGGCCTCCGGACTGGGGCCAACGTCCTGACTTTC.